The entry that follows covers one TCR beta chain sequence. The antigen is undetermined. Naive CD8 cells were CD45RO-negative, positively selected for CCR7, excluding terminally differentiated effector memory CD45RA+ cells. This record belongs to a study of shared clonotypes between healthy human individuals. This CDR3 contains 14 residues. Germline loops: CDR1 SGHAT, CDR2 FQNNGV. Trimming pared 6 bases from V and 9 bases from J, leaving 18 bases between. Evenly divided among several immunoSEQ plates was the genomic DNA of each subset. Original processing methods: Owing to the provision of junction-only sequences devoid of quality scores by immunoSEQ, filtering differed. TCRdb keeps only in-frame clones here, not all; method: immunoSEQ multiplex PCR. That table is the source of V, J and clone size, and D and trimming were worked out from the DNA. The sample yields about 590,000 clones, 95% seen once.

Findings of the study overall: Large depth notwithstanding, sorted-subset sequencing proved incomplete by rarefaction. In general, naive subsets displayed greater estimated richness than memory subsets did.

Sequencing input: naive CD8+ T cells sorted from blood. The sequence derives from a woman aged 30 to 39 in good health. The chain carries TRBV11-2 and TRBJ2-1, with D unclear. DNA of the CDR3: TGTGCCAGCAGATCCTTGGCCGCGAGTCGTGAGCAGTTCTTC. Translated, it gives CASRSLAASREQFF.